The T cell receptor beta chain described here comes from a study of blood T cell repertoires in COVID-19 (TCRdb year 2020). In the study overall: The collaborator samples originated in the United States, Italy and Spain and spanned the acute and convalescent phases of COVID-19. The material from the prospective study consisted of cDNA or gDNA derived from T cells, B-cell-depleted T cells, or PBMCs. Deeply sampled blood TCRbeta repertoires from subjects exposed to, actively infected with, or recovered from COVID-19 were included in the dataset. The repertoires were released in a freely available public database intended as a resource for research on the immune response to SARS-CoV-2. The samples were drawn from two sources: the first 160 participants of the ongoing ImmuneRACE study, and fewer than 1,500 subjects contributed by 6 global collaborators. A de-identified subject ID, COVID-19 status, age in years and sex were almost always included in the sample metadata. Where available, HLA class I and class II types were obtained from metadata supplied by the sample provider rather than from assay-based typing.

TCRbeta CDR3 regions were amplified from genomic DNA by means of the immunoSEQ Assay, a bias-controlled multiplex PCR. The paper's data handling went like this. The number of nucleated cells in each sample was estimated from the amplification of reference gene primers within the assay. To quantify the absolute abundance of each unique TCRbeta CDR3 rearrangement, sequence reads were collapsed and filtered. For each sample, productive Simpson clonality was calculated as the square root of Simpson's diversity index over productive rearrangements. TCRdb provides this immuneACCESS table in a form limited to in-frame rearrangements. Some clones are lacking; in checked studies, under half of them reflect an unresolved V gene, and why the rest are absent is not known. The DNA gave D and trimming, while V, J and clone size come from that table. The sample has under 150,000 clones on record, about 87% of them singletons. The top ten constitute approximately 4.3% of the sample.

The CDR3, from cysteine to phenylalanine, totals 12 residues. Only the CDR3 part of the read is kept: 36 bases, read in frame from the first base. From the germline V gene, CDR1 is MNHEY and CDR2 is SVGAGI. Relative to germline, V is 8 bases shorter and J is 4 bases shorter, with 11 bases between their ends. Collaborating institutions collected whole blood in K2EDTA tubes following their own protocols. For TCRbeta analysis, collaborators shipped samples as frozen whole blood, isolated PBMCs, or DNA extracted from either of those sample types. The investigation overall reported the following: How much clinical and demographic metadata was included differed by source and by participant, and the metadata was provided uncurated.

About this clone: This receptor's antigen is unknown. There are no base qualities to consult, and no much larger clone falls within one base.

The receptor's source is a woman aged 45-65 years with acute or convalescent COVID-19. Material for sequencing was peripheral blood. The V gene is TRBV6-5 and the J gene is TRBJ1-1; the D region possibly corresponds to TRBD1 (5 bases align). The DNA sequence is TGTGCCAGCGGAACGGGGGGCACTGAAGCTTTCTTT. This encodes CASGTGGTEAFF.